The next 18 T cell receptor beta chains were all read from a single sample in a study of blood T cells in healthy people across ages. Through a sample-barcoded 5' primer and a J-beta primer mix, a second PCR was run for roughly 6 to 12 cycles. One entry per CDR3 protein results from TCRdb running MiXCR on the 5' RACE reads. The sample contains hundreds of thousands of distinct CDR3 sequences, over 40% of which appear only once. The specimen sequenced was blood. The receptors were sampled from a woman older than 75 in good health.

This sequence joins TRBV2 and TRBJ2-5; maybe TRBD2 (5 bases). The J call may be in error: the DNA end matches TRBJ2-7 better. CDR1 and CDR2 from the germline V gene are SNHLY and FYNNEI. This CDR3 has 17 residues. The CDR3 DNA follows: TGTGCCAGCAGTGAACCGGGTGGACGAGCGCGCGGGCACGAGCAGTACTTC. Translation gives CASSEPGGRARGHEQYF.

The chain uses TRBV10-3 and TRBJ2-3; 9 positions match TRBD1. The CDR3 contains 15 residues. Trimming removed 3 bases from V and 0 bases from J; junction bases left unmatched: 1. Per germline, CDR1 ENHRY and CDR2 SYGVKD. This chain's CDR3 is CAISEGTGSTDTQYF. As DNA, the CDR3 is TGTGCCATCAGTGAAGGGACAGGGAGCACAGATACGCAGTATTTT.

The chain couples TRBV29-1 to TRBJ2-7; D possibly corresponds to TRBD1 (5 bases). The CDR3 extends over 13 amino acids. Germline V gives CDR1 SQVTM, CDR2 ANQGSEA. V gave up 5 bases and J gave up 5 bases, with 16 bases separating them. The CDR3 DNA is TGCAGCGTTAGTATCAGGGAAGGGCACGAGCAGTACTTC. Translating gives CSVSIREGHEQYF.

The CDR3 is CASHPSGAPNEKLFF. In DNA, the CDR3 is TGTGCCAGCCACCCCTCGGGAGCCCCAAATGAAAAACTGTTTTTT. V is TRBV18 and J is TRBJ1-4; D call uncertain. The V end was cut by 8 bases, the J end by 5 bases, with 18 bases between. The CDR3 totals 15 residues. The germline V gene has CDR1 KGHSH and CDR2 LQKENI.

This clonotype was observed many times. The CDR3 region is CASSFRGTGLTQYF. The CDR3 DNA follows: TGTGCCAGCAGTTTCCGTGGGACAGGGCTTACTCAGTACTTC. The J gene is TRBJ2-4, the V gene TRBV28; 9 nucleotides line up with TRBD1. With 3 bases clipped from V and 12 bases from J, the junction kept 9 bases outside the gene matches. The germline V gene has CDR1 MDHEN and CDR2 SYDVKM. CDR3 size: 14 residues.

This chain uses TRBV30 with TRBJ2-1, with D maybe TRBD2 (5 bases). V dropped 0 bases and J dropped 2 bases, with 11 bases sitting between them. This CDR3 is built from 15 residues. The V gene's germline CDR1 is GTSNPN and CDR2 SVGIG (reference sequence). The CDR3: CAWSVDGSPYNEQFF. The CDR3 nucleotides are TGTGCCTGGAGTGTTGATGGGAGTCCCTACAATGAGCAGTTCTTC.

This clonotype was seen ten or more times. The chain joins TRBV7-2 to TRBJ2-1; D may be TRBD1 (5 bases). The germline V gene has CDR1 SGHTA and CDR2 FQGNSA. V lost 2 bases, J lost 7 bases, and 12 bases lay in between. The CDR3 totals 14 residues. CDR3: CASSLRMGPNEQFF. CDR3 nucleotides: TGTGCCAGCAGCTTAAGGATGGGGCCAAATGAGCAGTTCTTC.

This chain links TRBV7-9 with TRBJ2-2, with TRBD1 matching over 7 bases. Trimming cost V 5 bases and J 0 bases; bases outside gene matches: 6. This CDR3 has 16 amino acids. In germline, CDR1 is SEHNR, CDR2 FQNEAQ (reference sequence). For the CDR3, the DNA is TGTGCCAGCAGCCGACAGGGTGGCGCGAACACCGGGGAGCTGTTTTTT. Its translation: CASSRQGGANTGELFF.

This clonotype has at least ten counts. The chain has TRBV25-1 and TRBJ2-5; no firm D call. The CDR3 loop spans 13 amino acids. Germline V lookup: CDR1 MGHDK, CDR2 SYGVNS. Trimming stripped 4 bases from V and 2 bases from J, with 8 bases between. Written as DNA, the CDR3 is TGTGCCAGCAGTGTGTCCAGTCAAGAGACCCAGTACTTC. Translating gives CASSVSSQETQYF. The full variable domain, with the rest looked up from reference TRBV25-1 and TRBJ2-5, is EADIYQTPRYLVIGTGKKITLECSQTMGHDKMYWYQQDPGMELHLIHYSYGVNSTEKGDLSSESTVSRIRTEHFPLTLESARPSHTSQYLCASSVSSQETQYFGPGTRLLVL.

This clonotype appeared many times. The V gene is TRBV6-5, the J gene TRBJ1-6; the match to TRBD1 covers 7 bases. This CDR3 region has 14 residues. In germline, CDR1 is MNHEY, CDR2 SVGAGI. Trimming cost V 10 bases and J 4 bases; bases outside gene matches: 7. This CDR3 is CATRPTGYNSPLHF. The CDR3 DNA follows: TGTGCCACTAGGCCGACAGGGTATAATTCACCCCTCCACTTT.

The chain uses TRBV20-1 and TRBJ2-7; D might be TRBD1 or TRBD2, each matching 5 bases. Germline CDR1 and CDR2: DFQATT and SNEGSKA (reference sequence). The CDR3 is 14 amino acids. V lost 3 bases and J lost 7, with 19 bases in between. CDR3 nucleotide sequence: TGCAGTGCTAGGCCGAGGGGTCTGAGGTCTGAGCAGTACTTC. It encodes CSARPRGLRSEQYF.

V usage is TRBV2 and J usage is TRBJ2-3; 7 bases align to TRBD2. Trimming removed 7 bases from V and 6 bases from J; junction bases left unmatched: 7. This CDR3 region has 13 residues. Per germline, CDR1 SNHLY and CDR2 FYNNEI. Here the CDR3 reads CASIGLVRDTQYF. Here the CDR3 DNA reads TGTGCCAGCATCGGACTAGTTAGGGATACGCAGTATTTT. Based on the CDR3 plus reference TRBV2 and TRBJ2-3, the full variable domain is EPEVTQTPSHQVTQMGQEVILRCVPISNHLYFYWYRQILGQKVEFLVSFYNNEISEKSEIFDDQFSVERPDGSNFTLKIRSTKLEDSAMYFCASIGLVRDTQYFGPGTRLTVL.

This clonotype was seen ten or more times. V and J are TRBV5-1 and TRBJ2-7, with D possibly TRBD2 on 6 matching bases. The germline V gene has CDR1 SGHRS and CDR2 YFSETQ. Trimming removed 6 bases at V and 0 bases at J, with 13 bases between. This CDR3 region has 14 residues. As DNA, the CDR3 is TGCGCCAGCACATGGGACTTTTACTCCTACGAGCAGTACTTC. Encoded protein: CASTWDFYSYEQYF.

V gene TRBV10-2 combines with J gene TRBJ2-3, with no clear D. CDR1 is WSHSY, CDR2 SAAADI, per germline. Deletions cut 3 bases from V and 4 bases from J, with 8 bases between. This CDR3 has 13 residues. The DNA for the CDR3 is TGCGCCAGCAGTGACGGTTCCCCAGATACGCAGTATTTT. Amino acids: CASSDGSPDTQYF.

The rearrangement joins TRBV20-1 to TRBJ2-2; D unresolved. Per germline, CDR1 DFQATT and CDR2 SNEGSKA (reference sequence). The CDR3 is 14 amino acids. The V and J ends lost 1 base and 4 bases respectively, with 10 bases between them. This CDR3 reads CSARGAASTGELFF. The CDR3 coding sequence is TGCAGTGCTAGAGGGGCAGCGAGCACCGGGGAGCTGTTTTTT.

As DNA, the CDR3 is TGCAGTGCTTTGGGACAGTCGAGCACTGAAGCTTTCTTT. It is translated as CSALGQSSTEAFF. The rearrangement links TRBV20-1 to TRBJ1-1; TRBD1 matches at 7 bases. V dropped 5 bases and J dropped 4; count of bases not matched to a gene: 7. The CDR3 spans 13 residues. Germline CDR1 is DFQATT and CDR2 is SNEGSKA (reference sequence).

This clonotype was observed a handful of times. V and J are TRBV7-8 and TRBJ2-3; possible D gene TRBD2, 6 bases. The CDR3 spans 18 residues. Germline CDR1 SGHVS, CDR2 FQNEAQ. Trimming left V 1 base short and J 0 bases short, with 17 bases between. The CDR3 region has the DNA TGTGCCAGCAGCTTAGGACAAGCTAGCGTCTCTAGCACAGATACGCAGTATTTT. This translates into CASSLGQASVSSTDTQYF.

The chain couples TRBV24-1 to TRBJ1-5; perhaps TRBD1 as D (5 bases). The CDR3 consists of 14 residues. V shed 5 bases and J shed 3 bases, with 10 bases lying between them. Germline V CDR1 and CDR2: KGHDR, SFDVKD. The CDR3 nucleotides are TGTGCCACCAGTGGCGGGACCTTCAATCAGCCCCAGCATTTT. Encoded protein: CATSGGTFNQPQHF.